A single sample gave rise to the 27 T cell receptor beta chains below, sequenced in a study of OX40 agonist ivuxolimab in advanced cancers. Here immunoSEQ multiplex PCR was the method, and the copy in TCRdb shows in-frame clones only, minus some. In the table there are 55,000 to 70,000 clones, more than 70% of which are singletons. The sequencing used CD4+ or CD8+ T cells sorted from blood, collected in a trial of the OX40 agonist ivuxolimab. The receptor set was obtained from an adult with an advanced solid tumor such as melanoma, head and neck, liver or kidney cancer.

The chain recombines TRBV19 with TRBJ1-2, with 7 bases lining up with TRBD1. This CDR3 contains 15 residues. The junction had 8 bases not matched to a gene; V was cut back by 3 bases and J by 4 bases. The germline V gene encodes CDR1 LNHDA and CDR2 SQIVND (reference sequence). CDR3 protein: CASSISNRGSYGYTF. In nucleotides, the CDR3 is TGTGCCAGTAGTATCTCAAACAGGGGTTCCTATGGCTACACCTTC. The full variable domain, in which reference TRBV19 and TRBJ1-2 provide the parts outside the CDR3, is DGGITQSPKYLFRKEGQNVTLSCEQNLNHDAMYWYRQDPGQGLRLIYYSQIVNDFQKGDIAEGYSVSREKKESFPLTVTSAQKNPTAFYLCASSISNRGSYGYTFGSGTRLTVV.

The chain joins TRBV7-2 to TRBJ2-5; 8 bases match TRBD1. V gave up 5 bases and J gave up 2 bases; unmatched junction bases: 10. The CDR3 has 16 amino acids. Germline loops: CDR1 SGHTA, CDR2 FQGNSA. The CDR3 loop is CASSPRQGTGQETQYF. The CDR3 nucleotides read TGTGCCAGCAGCCCCAGACAGGGGACGGGGCAAGAGACCCAGTACTTC.

The rearrangement links TRBV6-6 to TRBJ2-7; D is unresolved. Deletions cut 0 bases from V and 2 bases from J, with 2 bases between. Germline values: CDR1 MNHNY, CDR2 SVGAGI (reference sequence). CDR3 size: 12 residues. CDR3: CASSYSTYEQYF. The CDR3, as DNA: TGTGCCAGCAGTTACTCTACCTACGAGCAGTACTTC.

J is TRBJ2-3 and V is TRBV4-2; 13 nucleotides line up with TRBD2. This CDR3 has 17 residues. Germline assignment: CDR1 LGHNA and CDR2 YNFKEQ. Unmatched junction bases numbered 9, after V lost 4 bases and J lost 5 bases. CDR3 sequence: CASSRGLAGPGGDTQYF. CDR3 sequence (DNA): TGTGCCAGCAGCCGGGGACTAGCGGGGCCTGGGGGAGATACGCAGTATTTT.

CDR3 sequence: CASSLGGSEQFF. The CDR3 coding sequence is TGTGCCAGCAGTCTTGGGGGAAGTGAGCAGTTCTTC. V gene TRBV9 combines with J gene TRBJ2-1, with D perhaps TRBD1 or TRBD2 (5 bases each). This CDR3 comprises 12 residues. Germline assignment: CDR1 SGDLS and CDR2 YYNGEE. V dropped 5 bases and J dropped 9 bases, with 12 bases sitting between them.

The chain has TRBV6-6 and TRBJ1-1; TRBD1 is a possible D gene (5 bases). This CDR3 spans 14 amino acids. V was trimmed by 3 bases and J by 7 bases, leaving 15 bases between them. Per the germline V gene, CDR1 is MNHNY and CDR2 is SVGAGI (reference sequence). In nucleotides, the CDR3 is TGTGCCAGCAGTTATCCCATGCAGGGAGGTGAAGCTTTCTTT. It encodes CASSYPMQGGEAFF.

The chain uses TRBV6-6 and TRBJ1-2, with D maybe TRBD1 (5 bases). Germline V gives CDR1 MNHNY, CDR2 SVGAGI (reference sequence). The CDR3 loop spans 12 amino acids. With 11 bases removed from V and 12 bases from J, the gap between germline ends came to 22 bases. The CDR3 DNA is TGTGCCGCTGCGGGGGGGTTCGGCTCGGACACCTTC. This gives the protein CAAAGGFGSDTF.

The genes are TRBV15 and TRBJ1-1, with 9 bases identical to TRBD1. The CDR3 has 15 amino acids. Germline V lookup: CDR1 LNHNV, CDR2 YYDKDF (reference sequence). V lost 3 bases, J lost 4 bases, and 6 bases stayed unmatched. The CDR3 loop is CATSRKGQGGTEAFF. CDR3 in DNA: TGTGCCACCAGCAGGAAGGGACAGGGAGGCACTGAAGCTTTCTTT.

The rearrangement joins TRBV30 to TRBJ2-7; D might be TRBD1 (7 bases). Deletions cut 0 bases from V and 5 bases from J, with 14 bases between. Germline V CDR1 and CDR2: GTSNPN, SVGIG (reference sequence). The CDR3 totals 14 residues. As DNA, the CDR3 is TGTGCCTGGAGTGTCGACCAGGGGGGCCACGAGCAGTACTTC. Translated: CAWSVDQGGHEQYF.

The chain uses TRBV10-3 and TRBJ2-3; D uncertain. The CDR3 runs to 14 residues. CDR1 and CDR2 (germline): ENHRY, SYGVKD. V lost 4 bases and J lost 0, with 8 bases in between. CDR3 amino acids: CAISGTTSTDTQYF. The CDR3 region has the DNA TGTGCCATCAGTGGGACCACTAGCACAGATACGCAGTATTTT.

This clone was recorded once. The V gene is TRBV5-1, the J gene TRBJ2-7; D possibly matches TRBD1 or TRBD2 (5 bases each). CDR3 size: 16 residues. Germline V CDR1 and CDR2: SGHRS, YFSETQ. Trimming took 2 bases from V and 2 from J, leaving 17 bases between them. CDR3 protein: CASSLGRDRQTYEQYF. In DNA, the CDR3 is TGCGCCAGCAGCTTAGGCCGGGACCGTCAAACCTACGAGCAGTACTTC.

The chain combines TRBV19 with TRBJ1-1; possibly TRBD1 for D (5 bases). The V gene's germline CDR1 is LNHDA and CDR2 SQIVND (reference sequence). Trimming left V 7 bases short and J 1 base short, with 13 bases between. The CDR3 loop spans 14 amino acids. As DNA, the CDR3 is TGTGCCAGTAACCCCCAGACAGCGAACACTGAAGCTTTCTTT. This sequence encodes CASNPQTANTEAFF.

The chain joins TRBV5-1 to TRBJ2-2; a weak D match, TRBD2 (6 bases). The V end lost 0 bases, the J end lost 7 bases, and 16 bases lay between the germline ends. This CDR3 spans 16 amino acids. The germline CDR1 and CDR2 sequences are SGHRS and YFSETQ. As DNA, the CDR3 is TGCGCCAGCAGCTTGGGGTCTCGGCAGGGAGGCGGGGAGCTGTTTTTT. This sequence encodes CASSLGSRQGGGELFF.

The V gene is TRBV7-9, the J gene TRBJ1-2, with D possibly TRBD1 on 5 matching bases. This CDR3 contains 13 residues. The V and J ends lost 6 bases and 2 bases respectively, with 10 bases between them. Germline CDR1 is SEHNR and CDR2 is FQNEAQ (reference sequence). The CDR3 sequence: CASRPDSNYGYTF. CDR3 in DNA: TGTGCCAGCAGGCCCGACAGCAACTATGGCTACACCTTC.

J is TRBJ2-7 and V is TRBV27; TRBD2 might be the D (6 bases). Germline lookup yields CDR1 MNHEY and CDR2 SMNVEV (reference sequence). The CDR3 extends over 13 amino acids. Trimming took off 5 bases at V and 6 bases at J, with 14 bases between the two ends. The chain's CDR3 is CASSTLGGSEQYF. The DNA of the CDR3 is TGTGCCAGCAGTACCCTCGGGGGTAGCGAGCAGTACTTC.

This clone showed up just once. The chain links TRBV7-2 to TRBJ2-3; no firm D call. V was clipped by 5 bases and J by 4 bases, with 7 bases between them. In germline, CDR1 is SGHTA, CDR2 FQGNSA. The CDR3 length is 12 residues. The CDR3 region has the DNA TGTGCCAGCAGCATTTCAGCAGATACGCAGTATTTT. Translation: CASSISADTQYF.

The chain has TRBV7-2 and TRBJ2-5; 8 nucleotides align to TRBD1. This CDR3 comprises 17 residues. From germline, CDR1 is SGHTA and CDR2 FQGNSA. The V segment lost 1 base and the J segment 1 base; nucleotides outside the gene matches: 8. CDR3 nucleotides: TGTGCCAGCAGCTTAGGCCTTCGGACAGGGAGCCAAGAGACCCAGTACTTC. This gives the protein CASSLGLRTGSQETQYF.

This chain connects TRBV7-2 to TRBJ2-4; 14 nucleotides match TRBD2. V lost 3 bases and J lost 6; bases outside the gene matches: 1. Per the germline V gene, CDR1 is SGHTA and CDR2 is FQGNSA. There are 15 residues in the CDR3. The CDR3 region has the DNA TGTGCCAGCAGCTTCGGACTAGCGGGGGGAAACATTCAGTACTTC. As protein: CASSFGLAGGNIQYF.

The DNA of the CDR3 is TGTGCCAGCAGTTACGGGGTGGGTGGGACAGCCGAGCAGTACTTC. It yields the protein CASSYGVGGTAEQYF. The V gene is TRBV6-6, the J gene TRBJ2-7; 7 nucleotides match TRBD1. The CDR3 has 15 amino acids. The V and J ends lost 2 bases and 6 bases, in that order; junction bases with no gene match: 10. CDR1 and CDR2 (germline): MNHNY, SVGAGI (reference sequence).

The chain links TRBV4-3 to TRBJ2-2; 11 bases line up with TRBD1. This CDR3 comprises 17 residues. Germline loops: CDR1 LGHNA, CDR2 YSLEER. Losses at the gene ends were 2 bases for V and 5 bases for J; bases not matched to a gene: 7. CDR3 amino acids: CASSQRIGTGGTGELFF. CDR3 sequence (DNA): TGCGCCAGCAGCCAAAGGATCGGGACAGGGGGGACCGGGGAGCTGTTTTTT.

The J gene is TRBJ2-5, the V gene TRBV2, with D perhaps TRBD1 or TRBD2 (5 bases each). The ends were cut back, 6 bases at V and 2 bases at J, with 13 bases in the middle. Germline V lookup: CDR1 SNHLY, CDR2 FYNNEI. The CDR3 runs 14 residues. In DNA form, the CDR3 reads TGTGCCAGCAGAATCGGGACCGAACAAGAGACCCAGTACTTC. Translating gives CASRIGTEQETQYF.

The J gene is TRBJ1-2, the V gene TRBV7-9; a possible D gene is TRBD1 (6 bases). The germline V gene has CDR1 SEHNR and CDR2 FQNEAQ (reference sequence). The CDR3 length is 13 residues. Trimming shortened V by 3 bases and J by 1 base, and 6 bases separated the two germline ends. The CDR3 DNA sequence: TGTGCCAGCAGCTTGGACAGTAACTATGGCTACACCTTC. Translated, it gives CASSLDSNYGYTF.

The chain recombines TRBV5-6 with TRBJ1-3; D may be TRBD1 (5 bases). The CDR3 runs to 14 residues. The V and J ends lost 2 bases and 4 bases respectively, with 10 bases between them. Germline-derived CDR1 and CDR2 are SGHDT and YYEEEE. The CDR3 nucleotides read TGTGCCAGCAGCTTCAGGGTCTCCGGAAACACCATATATTTT. Protein product: CASSFRVSGNTIYF.

The chain has TRBV27 and TRBJ1-6; D is uncertain. This CDR3 spans 17 amino acids. The germline CDR1 and CDR2 sequences are MNHEY and SMNVEV (reference sequence). The ends were cut back, 3 bases at V and 0 bases at J, with 12 bases in the middle. This chain's CDR3 is CASSFEGALSYNSPLHF. CDR3 DNA: TGTGCCAGCAGTTTCGAGGGCGCTCTCTCCTATAATTCACCCCTCCACTTT.

The chain joins TRBV6-1 to TRBJ1-3; 9 bases align to TRBD1. V dropped 4 bases and J dropped 1; count of bases not matched to a gene: 8. Germline lookup yields CDR1 MNHNS and CDR2 SASEGT. The CDR3 is 17 residues long. The CDR3 spells CASSGYRGLVSGNTIYF. CDR3 in DNA: TGTGCCAGCAGTGGCTACAGGGGGCTCGTATCTGGAAACACCATATATTTT.

The J gene is TRBJ2-4, the V gene TRBV19; D is perhaps TRBD2 (5 bases). Trimming took off 6 bases at V and 4 bases at J, with 16 bases between the two ends. CDR3 length: 15 amino acids. From germline, CDR1 is LNHDA and CDR2 SQIVND (reference sequence). The CDR3: CASSPGVGTKNIQYF. The DNA of the CDR3 is TGTGCCAGTAGCCCCGGGGTGGGCACAAAAAACATTCAGTACTTC.

The J gene is TRBJ1-4, the V gene TRBV25-1; D is unresolved. The germline CDR1 and CDR2 sequences are MGHDK and SYGVNS. With 3 bases removed from V and 8 bases from J, the gap between germline ends came to 13 bases. CDR3 size: 14 residues. This CDR3 is CASSEGVWEEKLFF. The CDR3 DNA sequence: TGTGCCAGCAGTGAGGGAGTTTGGGAAGAAAAACTGTTTTTT.